Here is one T cell receptor (beta chain) with its context. Its antigen specificity is not known. Base qualities are not provided; no much larger clone lies one nucleotide away. This sample was included in a study of blood T cell repertoires in COVID-19 (dated by TCRdb to 2018 to 2021). General notes on the study: The collaborator samples originated in the United States, Italy and Spain and spanned the acute and convalescent phases of COVID-19. The material from the prospective study consisted of cDNA or gDNA derived from T cells, B-cell-depleted T cells, or PBMCs. Deeply sampled blood TCRbeta repertoires from subjects exposed to, actively infected with, or recovered from COVID-19 were included in the dataset. The repertoires were released in a freely available public database intended as a resource for research on the immune response to SARS-CoV-2. The samples were drawn from two sources: the first 160 participants of the ongoing ImmuneRACE study, and fewer than 1,500 subjects contributed by 6 global collaborators. Sample metadata almost always included a de-identified subject ID, COVID-19 status, age in years and sex. HLA class I and class II types, where available, came from metadata supplied by the sample provider rather than from assay-based typing.

V is trimmed back by 6 bases and J by 4 bases, and the junction contains 5 bases that no gene match accounts for. CDR1 is given as SQVTM and CDR2 as ANQGSEA, both from the germline V gene. The CDR3 sequence holds 12 residues, the cysteine and phenylalanine included. Only the CDR3 DNA stays, 36 bases, in frame from base 1. Whole blood was collected in K2EDTA tubes by collaborating institutions according to the institutions' own protocols. Collaborator samples were shipped for TCRbeta analysis as frozen whole blood, isolated PBMCs, or DNA extracted from either sample type. The study at large found these results: How much clinical and demographic metadata was included differed by source and by participant, and the metadata was provided uncurated.

TCRbeta CDR3 regions were amplified from genomic DNA using the immunoSEQ Assay, a bias-controlled multiplex PCR. The original pipeline was this. Within the assay, amplification of reference gene primers was used to estimate how many nucleated cells each sample contained. Sequence reads were collapsed and filtered to measure the absolute abundance of every unique TCRbeta CDR3 rearrangement. For each sample, productive Simpson clonality was calculated as the square root of Simpson's diversity index across productive rearrangements. Sourced from immuneACCESS, this table was stored by TCRdb with only in-frame sequences that have V and J called. A share of the clones is absent; for the studies checked, an unresolved V gene accounts for under half, and the remainder has no known explanation. The DNA gave D and trimming, while V, J and clone size come from that table. The sample yields around 190,000 clones; approximately 80% were counted once. The ten top clones hold 9.5% to 15% of the sample.

The receptor was derived from a woman aged 45-60 years with acute or convalescent COVID-19. Material for sequencing was peripheral blood. The rearranged chain carries TRBV29-1 and TRBJ1-1; TRBD1 matches 7 bases in the middle. The CDR3 protein is CSVEQGRTEAFF. The nucleotide sequence is TGCAGCGTCGAACAGGGGCGCACTGAAGCTTTCTTT.